The present TCR beta chain was sequenced within a study of T cell responses to AZD1222 COVID-19 vaccine (dated by TCRdb to the early 2020s). For the study in its entirety: AZD1222 recipients given second doses at about 4 weeks or at about 12 weeks were pooled, since spike-specific TCR depth and breadth were not found to differ between the two schedules. Trial participants were enrolled by age into subgroups of 18-55, 56-69 and 70-plus years, and roughly 160, 29 and 62 TCR-sequenced participants, respectively, were included in these subgroups. TCR sequencing covered some 250 trial participants: nearly 210 given two doses of AZD1222 and 26 given two doses of MenACWY control vaccine.

The CDR3 regions of human TCRbeta chains were analyzed by immunosequencing. In the source study's methods: TCRs in the repertoires were compared against a reference library of SARS-CoV-2-specific TCRs that had been generated with the MIRA antigen-specificity platform. Breadth meant the fraction of unique TCRs that were SARS-CoV-2-associated, whereas depth meant the fraction of total T cells that were SARS-CoV-2-associated. Each spike-specific TCR was assigned to its reactive spike region and to a CD4 or CD8 class using the MIRA data. Log10-transformed breadth and depth values were compared by one-way ANOVA with Sidak's multiple comparisons tests. Sourced from immuneACCESS, this table was stored by TCRdb with only in-frame sequences that have V and J called. A share of the clones is absent; for the studies checked, an unresolved V gene accounts for under half, and the remainder has no known explanation. V, J and clone size are taken as reported in that table, and D and trimming were inferred from the DNA itself. Across this sample there are 64,000 or so clones, with roughly 89% seen only once. Of the sample, under 8% is held by the ten largest clones.

V is trimmed back by 3 bases and J by 3 bases, and the junction contains 7 bases that no gene match accounts for. Sequences SEHNR (CDR1) and FQNEAQ (CDR2) are obtained from the germline V gene (reference sequence). The CDR3 goes from the cysteine to the phenylalanine over 15 residues. Only CDR3 DNA remains: 45 bases, in frame from the first base. Study-wide findings and limitations: Reportedly, almost half of the unique spike-specific TCRs recognized epitopes lying outside the regions that are mutated in the B.1.351 and B.1.1.7 variants. The 56-69-year group was small, and its depth increase did not reach significance, likely because of low power. Spike-specific TCR breadth and depth rose significantly after two AZD1222 doses compared with day 0 and with MenACWY recipients. Because no day 14 peak-response samples were available, the repertoires could be characterized only after the peak T cell response. Participants were mostly white British, with more females than males. The authors suggested clonal diversity may have been underestimated. The whole spike protein was spanned by vaccine-associated CD4 TCRs, and dominant responses were seen in regions 160-218 and 743-854. Only five or six AZD1222 recipients were SARS-CoV-2 seropositive at baseline, limiting conclusions about previously exposed vaccinees.

Remarks on this clone: The antigen this receptor binds is unknown. No much larger clone exists at a distance of one base, and base qualities are not known.

Taken with the paper, the label for time point translates to: baseline before first vaccination. The vaccinee samples were drawn from two UK trials, COV001 and COV002, one of which was a single-blind randomized controlled phase 2/3 trial testing AZD1222 (ChAdOx1 nCoV-19) in healthy adults. For TCRbeta chain sequencing, PBMC samples were collected from trial participants at day 0 and at day 28 after the second dose. The receptor chain draws on TRBV7-9 and TRBJ1-2, with 7 middle bases fitting TRBD1. The sequence came from an adult in good health. The input for sequencing was peripheral blood, taken on day 0 of AZD1222 vaccination. In nucleotides, the sequence is TGTGCCAGCAGCTTCGGTCCGGGACAGTACTATGGCTACACCTTC. Protein translation: CASSFGPGQYYGYTF.